A single sample gave rise to the 27 T cell receptor beta chains below, sequenced in a study of shared clonotypes between healthy human individuals (TCRdb year 2020). Library generation was performed with the immunoSEQ multiplex PCR assay. The clones in this table, taken by TCRdb from immuneACCESS, are in-frame only. Not every clone is retained; where verified, under half of the shortfall comes from an unresolved V gene, and the cause of the rest is unknown. Here the sample has about 2.4 million clones; roughly 92% occur a single time. 0.14% of the sample comes from the top ten. Sequencing was carried out using naive CD4+ T cells sorted from blood. Sample cell subset or site, as interpreted from the label and publication: CD45RA+ positively selected. The receptors come from a man between 18 and 35 years old in good health.

The gene calls are TRBV5-4 and TRBJ2-7, with 7 bases that match TRBD1. The CDR3 runs 15 residues. Germline V gene sequence: CDR1 SGHNT, CDR2 YYREEE (reference sequence). The J segment lost 3 bases and the V segment lost 4 bases, leaving 10 bases of the junction unmatched. CDR3 nucleotides: TGTGCCAGCAGCGAAAAAGGGGGCTCGGGCTACGAGCAGTACTTC. It codes for CASSEKGGSGYEQYF.

This chain links TRBV7-2 with TRBJ2-7; the D gene could be TRBD1 or TRBD2 (5 bases each). Germline lookup yields CDR1 SGHTA and CDR2 FQGNSA. The CDR3 totals 14 residues. V dropped 6 bases and J dropped 3 bases, with 15 bases sitting between them. The CDR3, as DNA: TGTGCCAGCAGTTGGGGGACGGAACACTACGAGCAGTACTTC. Encoded protein: CASSWGTEHYEQYF.

Remarks on this clone: No DNA is shown, since the ends of the CDR3 on it are uncertain; the CDR3 is the one TCRdb lists. The chain links TRBV5-1 to TRBJ2-5; the table gives TRBD2 as D, unverified against the DNA. The CDR3 is 15 amino acids long, termini counted. Germline loops: CDR1 SGHRS, CDR2 YFSETQ. This CDR3 is CASSSSRGAGETQYF.

The rearrangement joins TRBV6-5 to TRBJ2-1, with 8 bases aligning to TRBD1. CDR3 size: 15 residues. Germline V gene lookup returns CDR1 MNHEY and CDR2 SVGAGI. The ends lost 6 bases at V and 6 bases at J; junction bases unmatched: 10. CDR3 protein: CASSLDRAGRNEQFF. The CDR3 coding sequence is TGTGCCAGCAGCCTGGACAGGGCCGGCCGCAATGAGCAGTTCTTC.

The J gene is TRBJ1-1, the V gene TRBV29-1; 10 bases are shared with TRBD1. Per germline, CDR1 SQVTM and CDR2 ANQGSEA. The CDR3 length is 15 residues. V trimming: 4 bases; J trimming: 0 bases; junction bases outside the gene matches: 5. The CDR3 loop is CSVGGDRGVNTEAFF. DNA of the CDR3: TGCAGCGTTGGAGGGGACAGGGGCGTGAACACTGAAGCTTTCTTT.

This sequence joins TRBV10-3 and TRBJ2-1, with TRBD2 as a possible D gene (5 bases). This CDR3 contains 12 residues. Per the germline V gene, CDR1 is ENHRY and CDR2 is SYGVKD. The V end lost 10 bases, the J end lost 10 bases, and 17 bases lay between the germline ends. The CDR3 loop is CATGKRFYEQFF. CDR3 coding DNA: TGTGCCACGGGGAAGCGGTTCTACGAGCAGTTCTTC.

This sequence joins TRBV27 and TRBJ2-5; TRBD2 agrees at 12 bases. The CDR3 runs to 17 residues. The V gene end was trimmed by 4 bases and the J gene end by 4 bases; junction bases not matched to a gene: 10. CDR1 and CDR2 from the germline V gene are MNHEY and SMNVEV (reference sequence). As DNA, the CDR3 is TGTGCCAGCAGTTCCGACCTAGCGGGGGGGCCCGGAGAGACCCAGTACTTC. Translation gives CASSSDLAGGPGETQYF.

This clone was recorded once. This chain joins TRBV7-9 and TRBJ2-7; D assignment may be TRBD1 or TRBD2 (5 bases each). This CDR3 region has 14 residues. Trimming stripped 4 bases from V and 4 bases from J, with 14 bases between. The germline V gene encodes CDR1 SEHNR and CDR2 FQNEAQ (reference sequence). For the CDR3, the DNA is TGTGCCAGCAGCTCTTCCGGGACCAAATACGAGCAGTACTTC. It is translated as CASSSSGTKYEQYF.

The chain employs TRBV30 and TRBJ1-2, with D perhaps matching TRBD1 (5 bases). The CDR3 has 14 amino acids. The V and J ends lost 2 bases and 5 bases respectively, with 15 bases between them. Germline V gives CDR1 GTSNPN, CDR2 SVGIG (reference sequence). The CDR3, as DNA: TGTGCCTGGAGTTGGAGGAGGGGTGGGTATGGCTACACCTTC. It yields the protein CAWSWRRGGYGYTF.

The genes are TRBV6-1 and TRBJ2-4; the D is unclear. The CDR3 consists of 17 residues. Germline V lookup: CDR1 MNHNS, CDR2 SASEGT. V was shortened by 1 base and J by 0 bases, with 13 bases between the two germline ends. The CDR3 sequence is CASSEGQDLLAKNIQYF. The DNA for the CDR3 is TGTGCCAGCAGTGAAGGGCAGGATCTACTAGCCAAAAACATTCAGTACTTC.

This clone was seen just once. Other DNA sequences in the same sample also yield this CDR3. The chain carries TRBV18 and TRBJ2-5, with 7 bases aligning to TRBD2. V was pared by 3 bases and J by 2 bases, with 6 bases of the junction left unmatched. Germline CDR1 is KGHSH and CDR2 is LQKENI. CDR3 length: 15 residues. The CDR3 loop is CASSPLLAAQETQYF. In nucleotides, the CDR3 is TGTGCCAGCTCACCCCTCCTAGCGGCTCAAGAGACCCAGTACTTC.

This clone was recorded only once. This sample includes further DNA sequences coding for the same CDR3. The chain recombines TRBV13 with TRBJ2-3; D ambiguous. V was trimmed by 4 bases and J by 0 bases, leaving 2 bases between them. The CDR3 extends over 12 amino acids. CDR1 and CDR2 (germline): PRHDT, FYEKMQ (reference sequence). The CDR3 protein is CASSSSTDTQYF. In DNA, the CDR3 is TGTGCCAGCAGCTCAAGCACAGATACGCAGTATTTT.

The gene calls are TRBV6-1 and TRBJ2-7, with 7 bases fitting TRBD2. V dropped 3 bases and J dropped 0; count of bases not matched to a gene: 14. The CDR3 runs to 18 residues. The germline CDR1 and CDR2 sequences are MNHNS and SASEGT. The CDR3 coding sequence is TGTGCCAGCAGTGACCGACTAGCATTAAGGGGAACCTCCTACGAGCAGTACTTC. Amino acids: CASSDRLALRGTSYEQYF.

The chain links TRBV5-1 to TRBJ2-7; 10 bases agree with TRBD2. V lost 3 bases and J lost 2; bases outside the gene matches: 8. Per the germline V gene, CDR1 is SGHRS and CDR2 is YFSETQ. The CDR3 sequence is 16 residues long. The CDR3 DNA follows: TGCGCCAGCAGCTCCGATACCGGGACTAGCGCCTACGAGCAGTACTTC. This translates into CASSSDTGTSAYEQYF.

This clone was counted between two and nine times. Other nucleotide sequences in the sample specify the same CDR3. V usage is TRBV2 and J usage is TRBJ1-4; D is undetermined. This CDR3 spans 12 amino acids. Trimming removed 6 bases from V and 7 bases from J, with 9 bases in between. From germline, CDR1 is SNHLY and CDR2 FYNNEI. The CDR3 loop is CASRTGFEKLFF. CDR3 nucleotides: TGTGCCAGCAGGACTGGGTTTGAAAAACTGTTTTTT.

On this clone: This CDR3 is also generated by other DNA sequences in the sample. The rearrangement joins TRBV5-4 to TRBJ1-4; the D gene is possibly TRBD1 (5 bases). Trimming pared 0 bases from V and 0 bases from J, leaving 6 bases between. Germline-derived CDR1 and CDR2 are SGHNT and YYREEE (reference sequence). This CDR3 has 15 amino acids. This chain's CDR3 is CASSLGGATNEKLFF. CDR3 bases: TGTGCCAGCAGCTTGGGGGGGGCAACTAATGAAAAACTGTTTTTT.

The V and J genes are TRBV10-3 and TRBJ1-6; TRBD1 is a possible D gene (6 bases). Germline CDR1 ENHRY, CDR2 SYGVKD. V shed 10 bases and J shed 6 bases, with 13 bases lying between them. The CDR3 extends over 13 amino acids. CDR3 coding DNA: TGTGCCACGACGGGACAAATTAATTCACCCCTCCACTTT. It specifies CATTGQINSPLHF.

This clone was found once. Other DNA sequences in the sample encode the same CDR3. The chain uses TRBV18 and TRBJ2-5; D gene ambiguous. This CDR3 has 14 amino acids. The germline V gene encodes CDR1 KGHSH and CDR2 LQKENI. V lost 2 bases and J lost 1, with 8 bases in between. In nucleotides, the CDR3 is TGTGCCAGCTCACCATTAGGGTTCCAAGAGACCCAGTACTTC. Encoded protein: CASSPLGFQETQYF.

About this clone: Other DNA sequences in the sample encode the same CDR3. CDR3 DNA: TGCAGCGTTGAGGAAGGAGGCTACACCTTC. Its translation is CSVEEGGYTF. The genes are TRBV29-1 and TRBJ1-2; unclear D gene. CDR1 is SQVTM, CDR2 ANQGSEA, per germline. This CDR3 is built from 10 residues. V lost 3 bases and J 8 bases, leaving 7 bases between the germline ends.

The rearrangement links TRBV7-9 to TRBJ1-6; no definite D call. The CDR3 is 13 residues long. V was pared by 3 bases and J by 13 bases, with 13 bases between. CDR1 and CDR2 (germline): SEHNR, FQNEAQ (reference sequence). CDR3 in amino acids: CASSFQTDAPLHF. In DNA, the CDR3 is TGTGCCAGCAGCTTCCAGACGGACGCCCCCCTCCACTTT.

This clone showed up just a few times. Within the sample, other DNA sequences also encode this same CDR3. The chain links TRBV2 to TRBJ1-1, with a tentative D call TRBD1 (5 bases). V gave up 2 bases and J gave up 1 base, with 5 bases separating them. This CDR3 has 13 residues. Germline V lookup: CDR1 SNHLY, CDR2 FYNNEI. This CDR3 reads CASSEQGNTEAFF. The CDR3 DNA reads TGTGCCAGCAGTGAACAGGGGAACACTGAAGCTTTCTTT.

As DNA, the CDR3 is TGCGCCAGCAGCTCGGAATCGATTTCCTACGAGCAGTACTTC. As protein: CASSSESISYEQYF. The chain has TRBV5-1 and TRBJ2-7; D is unresolved. V lost 3 bases and J lost 1, with 11 bases in between. Germline CDR1 SGHRS, CDR2 YFSETQ. The CDR3 totals 14 residues.

V is TRBV7-9 and J is TRBJ2-5; D may be TRBD2 (6 bases). The CDR3 has 15 residues. The germline CDR1 and CDR2 sequences are SEHNR and FQNEAQ (reference sequence). Trimming stripped 1 base from V and 2 bases from J, with 11 bases between. The CDR3 sequence is CASSLGRAIQETQYF. The CDR3, as DNA: TGTGCCAGCAGCTTAGGGAGGGCTATACAAGAGACCCAGTACTTC.

This rearrangement joins TRBV5-6 to TRBJ2-5, with TRBD2 matching 13 bases. The J call may be incorrect, as the DNA end agrees better with TRBJ2-7. Germline CDR1 reads SGHDT; CDR2 reads YYEEEE. CDR3 length: 15 residues. CDR3 bases: TGTGCCAGCAGCCCCGGACTAGCGGGAGCGCGCGAGCAGTACTTC. Residues: CASSPGLAGAREQYF.

This sequence joins TRBV6-6 and TRBJ2-2, with 8 bases matching TRBD2. Trimming cost V 5 bases and J 3 bases; bases outside gene matches: 5. CDR1 is MNHNY and CDR2 is SVGAGI in the germline V gene (reference sequence). This CDR3 spans 15 amino acids. The CDR3 reads CASSPSGSDTGELFF. The CDR3 bases are TGTGCCAGCAGTCCGAGCGGGAGCGACACCGGGGAGCTGTTTTTT.

Remarks on this clone: Other DNA sequences in the sample encode the same CDR3. The chain is built from TRBV30 and TRBJ1-2; TRBD1 agrees at 11 bases. Trimming took 0 bases from V and 7 from J; bases not matched to a gene: 4. From germline, CDR1 is GTSNPN and CDR2 SVGIG (reference sequence). The CDR3 consists of 14 residues. The CDR3, as DNA: TGTGCCTGGAGTGTAGGACAGGGGGCATTTGGCTACACCTTC. Translated, it gives CAWSVGQGAFGYTF. The entire variable domain, with the rest obtained from reference TRBV30 and TRBJ1-2, is as follows: SQTIHQWPATLVQPVGSPLSLECTVEGTSNPNLYWYRQAAGRGLQLLFYSVGIGQISSEVPQNLSASRPQDRQFILSSKKLLLSDSGFYLCAWSVGQGAFGYTFGSGTRLTVV.

The chain couples TRBV13 to TRBJ2-3, with 12 bases that match TRBD2. After removal of 7 bases from V and 0 bases from J, the junction contained 5 bases not matched to a gene. This CDR3 has 16 amino acids. In germline, CDR1 is PRHDT, CDR2 FYEKMQ (reference sequence). CDR3 region: CASNGLAGTSTDTQYF. The CDR3, as DNA: TGTGCCAGCAACGGACTAGCGGGGACTAGCACAGATACGCAGTATTTT.